A selection of T cell receptor beta chains follows, all from one sample in a study of pediatric ulcerative colitis. Sequenced by immunoSEQ multiplex PCR; TCRdb stores in-frame clones only, minus some. Among some 37,000 clones listed, approximately 73% were seen once. Sequencing input: gut tissue. Every receptor here comes from a boy younger than 18 with moderate ulcerative colitis. CDR3s include the opening cysteine and the closing phenylalanine or tryptophan. A D gene is named only where the DNA matches it firmly. A clone size is listed for some rows: how often the clone was seen (once, few, many), or a class if it is expanded.

>.|TRBV10-3|TRBJ2-1|TRBD2
TGTGCCATCAGTGAGCGAGCGGGAGGGGAGGGTTTTGTGCAGTTCTTC
CAISERAGGEGFVQFF
>.|TRBV5-1|TRBJ2-5|TRBD1
TGCGCCAGCAGCTTGAACGGACAGGATCAAGAGACCCAGTACTTC
CASSLNGQDQETQYF
>.|TRBV6-6|TRBJ1-1|TRBD1
TGTGCCAGCGGCGGGACAGGGAACACTGAAGCTTTCTTT
CASGGTGNTEAFF
>.|TRBV5-1|TRBJ1-1|.
TGCGCCAGCAGCCCGAAAGTCGGTATGAACACTGAAGCTTTCTTT
CASSPKVGMNTEAFF
>.|TRBV18|TRBJ2-3|TRBD2
TGTGCCAGCTCCCGGGGGGGGATAACAGATACGCAGTATTTT
CASSRGGITDTQYF
>.|TRBV5-5|TRBJ2-5|.
TGTGCCAGCAGCCCGTACGGGAATCAAGAGACCCAGTACTTC
CASSPYGNQETQYF
>.|TRBV28|TRBJ2-7|TRBD2
TGTGCCAGCCGGGCCTTGCGGGGGGTTGGCGAGCAGTACTTC
CASRALRGVGEQYF
>.|TRBV5-4|TRBJ2-1|TRBD1
TGTGCCAGCAGCGTTACAGGGGCGTCCAATGAGCAGTTCTTC
CASSVTGASNEQFF
>.|TRBV18|TRBJ2-2|.
TGTGCCAGCTCACTCGGGGCAGGTTCATCCACCGGGGAGCTGTTTTTT
CASSLGAGSSTGELFF
>.|TRBV29-1|TRBJ2-3|TRBD1
TGCAGCGTGAGACAGGGGACCACAGATACGCAGTATTTT
CSVRQGTTDTQYF
>once|TRBV28|TRBJ2-7|TRBD2
TGTGCCAGCAGTTTATTTCCCCCCGTAGGACTAGTTCCCCTGTCACCGTTCTACGAGCAGTACTTC
CASSLFPPVGLVPLSPFYEQYF
>.|TRBV7-2|TRBJ1-2|.
TGTGCCAGCAGCTTTGACAGGTATGGCTACACCTTC
CASSFDRYGYTF
>.|TRBV19|TRBJ1-5|.
TGTGCCAGTATTTCGGACGGTAGCAATCAGCCCCAGCATTTT
CASISDGSNQPQHF
>.|TRBV14|TRBJ2-7|.
TGTGCCAGCAGCCAATGGATTGCAGGGGACTACGAGCAGTACTTC
CASSQWIAGDYEQYF
>once|TRBV5-6|TRBJ2-3|.
TGTGCCAGCAGCAGAACGGAGACTAGCACAGATACGCAGTATTTT
CASSRTETSTDTQYF
>few|TRBV7-9|TRBJ2-2|.
TGTGCCAGCAGCTTAAGGAATGGCAGAACCGGGGAGCTGTTTTTT
CASSLRNGRTGELFF